A selection of T cell receptor beta chains follows, all from one sample in a study of OX40 agonist ivuxolimab in advanced cancers. Profiling relied on immunoSEQ multiplex PCR, and the TCRdb table lists in-frame clones only, not all of them. The profile shows tens of thousands of clones, about 86% of them singletons. Source: CD4+ or CD8+ T cells sorted from blood, taken in a trial of the OX40 agonist ivuxolimab. The receptors shown here come from an adult with an advanced solid tumor such as melanoma, head and neck, liver or kidney cancer. Each CDR3 is given with its conserved first and last residue. A D gene is named only where the DNA matches it firmly. Size tells how often a clone was seen (once, few, many) or the class of an expanded clone, and some rows leave it out.

length: 12; size: .; J: TRBJ1-5; D: TRBD1; V: TRBV5-6; DNA: TGTGCCAGCAGCTACAGGGGCCAGCCCCAGCATTTT; CDR3: CASSYRGQPQHF
length: 14; size: .; J: TRBJ1-1; D: .; V: TRBV7-8; DNA: TGTGCCAGCAGCTTATGGGGGGAGGACACTGAAGCTTTCTTT; CDR3: CASSLWGEDTEAFF
length: 14; size: .; J: TRBJ2-3; D: .; V: TRBV15; DNA: TGTGCCACCAGCAGAGACGGTCCGTTGGATACGCAGTATTTT; CDR3: CATSRDGPLDTQYF
length: 16; size: .; J: TRBJ2-7; D: TRBD1; V: TRBV10-1; DNA: TGCGCCAGCAGTGAGCCGGTAAGGGGACAGGGCTACGAGCAGTACTTC; CDR3: CASSEPVRGQGYEQYF
length: 13; size: .; J: TRBJ1-6; D: .; V: TRBV28; DNA: TGTGCCCACACAGGGCGGTTTAATTCACCCCTCCACTTT; CDR3: CAHTGRFNSPLHF
length: 16; size: .; J: TRBJ2-3; D: TRBD2; V: TRBV4-3; DNA: TGCGCCAGCAGCCAAGAAGGACGGGGGGGTCTAGATACGCAGTATTTT; CDR3: CASSQEGRGGLDTQYF
length: 14; size: .; J: TRBJ1-2; D: .; V: TRBV7-9; DNA: TGTGCCAGCAGCGTAAAAATCCCCCCAGGGGGCTACACCTTC; CDR3: CASSVKIPPGGYTF
length: 15; size: .; J: TRBJ1-5; D: .; V: TRBV19; DNA: TGTGCCAGTAGTATTTCATGGCAGGGGCGTCAGCCCCAGCATTTT; CDR3: CASSISWQGRQPQHF
length: 13; size: .; J: TRBJ1-2; D: .; V: TRBV30; DNA: TGTGCCTGGAGGCCCCGGGGGGTGGACGGCTACACCTTC; CDR3: CAWRPRGVDGYTF
length: 13; size: .; J: TRBJ1-2; D: .; V: TRBV2; DNA: TGTGCCACCCTCACATTAGACCGTCTTGGCTACACCTTC; CDR3: CATLTLDRLGYTF
length: 15; size: .; J: TRBJ1-3; D: TRBD1; V: TRBV19; DNA: TGTGCCAGTAGTAGGGACAGGGGGCTTGGAAACACCATATATTTT; CDR3: CASSRDRGLGNTIYF
length: 14; size: .; J: TRBJ1-2; D: .; V: TRBV2; DNA: TGTGCCAGCAGAGGCGCCGGGGGCAACTATGGCTACACCTTC; CDR3: CASRGAGGNYGYTF
length: 16; size: .; J: TRBJ2-4; D: TRBD1; V: TRBV11-3; DNA: TGTGCCAGCAGCACCGGGACAGGGGTGGTCAAAAACATTCAGTACTTC; CDR3: CASSTGTGVVKNIQYF
length: 17; size: .; J: TRBJ2-5; D: TRBD1; V: TRBV7-9; DNA: TGTGCCAGCAGCTTAGACCTAGGACAGGGACTTCAAGAGACCCAGTACTTC; CDR3: CASSLDLGQGLQETQYF
length: 13; size: .; J: TRBJ2-2; D: TRBD2; V: TRBV11-2; DNA: TGTGCCAGCAGAATTAGCGGGGGCGCCGAGCTGTTTTTT; CDR3: CASRISGGAELFF
length: 11; size: .; J: TRBJ2-2; D: .; V: TRBV7-9; DNA: TGTGCCAGCAGAGGCACCGGGGAGCTGTTTTTT; CDR3: CASRGTGELFF
length: 15; size: .; J: TRBJ1-2; D: .; V: TRBV5-4; DNA: TGTGCCAGCAGCTTAGACCTACAGACGAACTATGGCTACACCTTC; CDR3: CASSLDLQTNYGYTF
length: 12; size: once; J: TRBJ2-4; D: .; V: TRBV19; DNA: TGTGCCAGTACTCCCGGAGGAAACATTCAGTACTTC; CDR3: CASTPGGNIQYF
length: 15; size: .; J: TRBJ1-1; D: TRBD1; V: TRBV4-3; DNA: TGCGCCAGCAGCCAAGCCGGGACAGGGGGAACTGAAGCTTTCTTT; CDR3: CASSQAGTGGTEAFF
length: 15; size: .; J: TRBJ2-7; D: TRBD2; V: TRBV6-6; DNA: TGTGCCAGCAGTTCCTCTAGCGGGGGGGCCAGAGAGCAGTACTTC; CDR3: CASSSSSGGAREQYF
length: 13; size: .; J: TRBJ1-2; D: TRBD1; V: TRBV12-5; DNA: TGTGCTAGTGGTACGACAGGGGGCTATGGCTACACCTTC; CDR3: CASGTTGGYGYTF
length: 14; size: .; J: TRBJ2-2; D: .; V: TRBV6-4; DNA: TGTGCCAGCAGATTACAGGAAAACACCGGGGAGCTGTTTTTT; CDR3: CASRLQENTGELFF
length: 17; size: .; J: TRBJ2-6; D: TRBD1; V: TRBV29-1; DNA: TGCAGCGTTGTATTGGGACAGGGCTTTTCTGGGGCCAACGTCCTGACTTTC; CDR3: CSVVLGQGFSGANVLTF
length: 16; size: .; J: TRBJ1-2; D: .; V: TRBV7-9; DNA: TGTGCCAGCAGCTTACCACCACAGGGCGCTAACTATGGCTACACCTTC; CDR3: CASSLPPQGANYGYTF
length: 15; size: .; J: TRBJ2-1; D: TRBD1; V: TRBV11-2; DNA: TGTGCCAGCAGCCAGACAGGGAGCTCCTACAATGAGCAGTTCTTC; CDR3: CASSQTGSSYNEQFF
length: 14; size: once; J: TRBJ2-7; D: TRBD1; V: TRBV7-6; DNA: TGTGCCAGCAGCGACGGGACAGGGGACTACGAGCAGTACTTC; CDR3: CASSDGTGDYEQYF
length: 16; size: .; J: TRBJ2-1; D: TRBD1; V: TRBV6-5; DNA: TGTGCCAGCAGTTACTCCGGGACAGGTACCTACAATGAGCAGTTCTTC; CDR3: CASSYSGTGTYNEQFF
length: 15; size: .; J: TRBJ2-2; D: TRBD1; V: TRBV6-5; DNA: TGTGCCAGCATTGACAGGGGGCAAGGAACCGGGGAGCTGTTTTTT; CDR3: CASIDRGQGTGELFF
length: 15; size: .; J: TRBJ2-5; D: TRBD2; V: TRBV6-1; DNA: TGTGCCACCATCCTAGCGGGAGTGCGAGGAGAGACCCAGTACTTC; CDR3: CATILAGVRGETQYF
length: 14; size: .; J: TRBJ2-7; D: .; V: TRBV2; DNA: TGTGCCAGCCAGGGGCGTACTTGGCCCGGCGAGCAGTACTTC; CDR3: CASQGRTWPGEQYF
length: 15; size: .; J: TRBJ2-7; D: .; V: TRBV5-8; DNA: TGTGCCAGCAGCCCCCTGGGCGGCAGATCCTACGAGCAGTACTTC; CDR3: CASSPLGGRSYEQYF
length: 11; size: .; J: TRBJ2-5; D: .; V: TRBV5-1; DNA: TGCGCCAGCAGCTTTCAAGAGACCCAGTACTTC; CDR3: CASSFQETQYF
length: 11; size: .; J: TRBJ2-1; D: .; V: TRBV30; DNA: TGTGCCTGGGGACAGAACAATGAGCAGTTCTTC; CDR3: CAWGQNNEQFF
length: 12; size: .; J: TRBJ1-1; D: .; V: TRBV28; DNA: TGTGCCAGCAGTCCGGGGGCCCGGGGGGCTTTCTTT; CDR3: CASSPGARGAFF
length: 12; size: .; J: TRBJ2-7; D: .; V: TRBV6-1; DNA: TGTGCCAGCAGAGAAACAGGGAACGAGCAGTACTTC; CDR3: CASRETGNEQYF
length: 14; size: few; J: TRBJ1-2; D: TRBD1; V: TRBV6-6; DNA: TGTGCCAGCAGTTACGGGACAGCTAACTATGGCTACACCTTC; CDR3: CASSYGTANYGYTF
length: 15; size: .; J: TRBJ2-5; D: .; V: TRBV7-8; DNA: TGTGCCAGCAGCCTCCCTTCGACAGGTCAAGAGACCCAGTACTTC; CDR3: CASSLPSTGQETQYF
length: 16; size: few; J: TRBJ2-3; D: TRBD2; V: TRBV5-4; DNA: TGTGCCAGCAGCTTGGCAGTTATGGGGGGGACAGATACGCAGTATTTT; CDR3: CASSLAVMGGTDTQYF
length: 11; size: few; J: TRBJ2-5; D: .; V: TRBV6-5; DNA: TGTGCCAGCAGTCGAGGGGAGACCCAGTACTTC; CDR3: CASSRGETQYF
length: 14; size: .; J: TRBJ1-4; D: TRBD1; V: TRBV18; DNA: TGTGCCAGCTCAGCTACAGGGGTTGAGGAAAAACTGTTTTTT; CDR3: CASSATGVEEKLFF
length: 14; size: .; J: TRBJ2-7; D: TRBD2; V: TRBV19; DNA: TGTGCCAGTAGTTCCCTCGGGACTACCTACGAGCAGTACTTC; CDR3: CASSSLGTTYEQYF
length: 14; size: .; J: TRBJ1-4; D: .; V: TRBV2; DNA: TGTGCCAGCAGTGAAACATCAGGGGAGGAAAAACTGTTTTTT; CDR3: CASSETSGEEKLFF
length: 14; size: .; J: TRBJ1-2; D: .; V: TRBV6-1; DNA: TGTGCCAGCAGTCTACAGGGCGCTACCTATGGCTACACCTTC; CDR3: CASSLQGATYGYTF
length: 15; size: .; J: TRBJ1-2; D: TRBD1; V: TRBV7-9; DNA: TGTGCCAGCAGGGGGACAGGGCTAGCTAACTATGGCTACACCTTC; CDR3: CASRGTGLANYGYTF
length: 16; size: .; J: TRBJ1-3; D: .; V: TRBV19; DNA: TGTGCCAGTAGTGTCTCTGGGGGCAGGCCCTTAAACACCATATATTTT; CDR3: CASSVSGGRPLNTIYF
length: 15; size: .; J: TRBJ1-5; D: .; V: TRBV27; DNA: TGTGCCAGCGGGGGAACTGACTATAGCAATCAGCCCCAGCATTTT; CDR3: CASGGTDYSNQPQHF
length: 14; size: .; J: TRBJ2-5; D: .; V: TRBV5-1; DNA: TGCGCCAGCAGCTCTGGCCCTGTCCAAGAGACCCAGTACTTC; CDR3: CASSSGPVQETQYF
length: 15; size: .; J: TRBJ2-7; D: TRBD1; V: TRBV5-5; DNA: TGTGCCAGCAGCTTGGGACAGGGGTATAGCAACGAGCAGTACTTC; CDR3: CASSLGQGYSNEQYF
length: 14; size: once; J: TRBJ2-3; D: TRBD2; V: TRBV19; DNA: TGTGCCAGTACCCAGCGGGGGGGCACAGATACGCAGTATTTT; CDR3: CASTQRGGTDTQYF
length: 12; size: .; J: TRBJ2-5; D: .; V: TRBV29-1; DNA: TGCAGCGTTGTTCTCTCCTTAGGGACCCAGTACTTC; CDR3: CSVVLSLGTQYF
length: 13; size: .; J: TRBJ2-2; D: .; V: TRBV29-1; DNA: TGCAGCGTTGAATTAAGTGCCCCCGGGGAGCTGTTTTTT; CDR3: CSVELSAPGELFF
length: 14; size: .; J: TRBJ2-7; D: .; V: TRBV29-1; DNA: TGCAGCGTTGCAGGACAAATTTTATCGGGCGAGCAGTACTTC; CDR3: CSVAGQILSGEQYF
length: 13; size: .; J: TRBJ1-2; D: .; V: TRBV7-6; DNA: TGTGCCAGCAGCCAGGACAGTAACTATGGCTACACCTTC; CDR3: CASSQDSNYGYTF